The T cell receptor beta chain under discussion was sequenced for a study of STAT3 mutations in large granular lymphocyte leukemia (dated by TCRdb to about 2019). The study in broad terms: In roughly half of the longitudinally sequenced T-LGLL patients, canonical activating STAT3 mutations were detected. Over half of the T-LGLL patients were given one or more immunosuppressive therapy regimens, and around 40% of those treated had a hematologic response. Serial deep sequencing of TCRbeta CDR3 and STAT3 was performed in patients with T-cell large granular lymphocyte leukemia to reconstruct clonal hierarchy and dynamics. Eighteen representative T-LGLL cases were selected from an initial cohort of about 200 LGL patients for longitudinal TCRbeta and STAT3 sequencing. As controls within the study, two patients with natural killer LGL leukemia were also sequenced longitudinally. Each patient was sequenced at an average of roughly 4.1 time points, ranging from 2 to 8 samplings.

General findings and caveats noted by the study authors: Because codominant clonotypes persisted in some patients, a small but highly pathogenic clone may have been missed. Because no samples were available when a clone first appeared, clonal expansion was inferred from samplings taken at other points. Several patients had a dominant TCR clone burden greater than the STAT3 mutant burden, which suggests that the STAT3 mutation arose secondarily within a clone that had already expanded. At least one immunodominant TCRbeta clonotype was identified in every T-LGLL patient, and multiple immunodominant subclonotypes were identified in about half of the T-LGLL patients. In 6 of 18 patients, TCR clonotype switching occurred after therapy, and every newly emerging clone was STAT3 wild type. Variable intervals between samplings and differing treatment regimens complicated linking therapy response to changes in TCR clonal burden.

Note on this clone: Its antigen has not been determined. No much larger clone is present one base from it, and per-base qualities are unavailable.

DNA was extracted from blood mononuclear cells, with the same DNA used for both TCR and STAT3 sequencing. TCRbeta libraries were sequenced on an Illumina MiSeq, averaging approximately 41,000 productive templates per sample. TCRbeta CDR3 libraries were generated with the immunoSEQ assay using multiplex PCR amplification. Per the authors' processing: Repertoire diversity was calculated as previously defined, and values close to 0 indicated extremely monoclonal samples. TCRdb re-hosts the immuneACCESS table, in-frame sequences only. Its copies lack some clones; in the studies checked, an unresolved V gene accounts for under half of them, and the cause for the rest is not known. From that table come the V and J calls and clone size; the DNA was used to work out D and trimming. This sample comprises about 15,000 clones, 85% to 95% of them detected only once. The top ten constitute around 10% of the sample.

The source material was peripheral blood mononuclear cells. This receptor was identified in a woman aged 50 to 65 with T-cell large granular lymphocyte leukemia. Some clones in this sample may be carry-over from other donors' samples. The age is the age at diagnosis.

The DNA sequence is given as TGTGCCAGCAGCTTCCCTGGGGGGTCCTCCTATGGCTACACCTTC. It codes for CASSFPGGSSYGYTF. The rearranged chain carries TRBV7-9 and TRBJ1-2; tentative D gene TRBD1, with 5 bases matching. The germline ends are 15 bases apart after V is trimmed by 3 bases and J by 4 bases. The germline V gene encodes CDR1 SEHNR and CDR2 FQNEAQ (reference sequence). The CDR3 spans 15 residues, from the cysteine through the phenylalanine. The kept DNA is CDR3 alone, 45 bases in frame from the first base.